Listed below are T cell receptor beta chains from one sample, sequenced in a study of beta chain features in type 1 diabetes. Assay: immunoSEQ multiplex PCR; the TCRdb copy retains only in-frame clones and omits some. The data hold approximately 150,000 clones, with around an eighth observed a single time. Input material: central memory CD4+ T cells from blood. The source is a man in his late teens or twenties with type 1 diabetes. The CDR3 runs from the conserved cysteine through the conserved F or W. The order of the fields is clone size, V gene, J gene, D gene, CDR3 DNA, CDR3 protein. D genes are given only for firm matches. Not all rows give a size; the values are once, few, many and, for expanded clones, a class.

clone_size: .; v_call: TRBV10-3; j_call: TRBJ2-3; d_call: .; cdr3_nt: TGTGCCATCAGGAGGGAGGCAGATACGCAGTATTTT; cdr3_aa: CAIRREADTQYF
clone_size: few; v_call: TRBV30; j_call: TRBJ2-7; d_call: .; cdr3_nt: TGTGCCTGGAGTGGGGGAGGACGCGGGTACTTC; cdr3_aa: CAWSGGGRGYF
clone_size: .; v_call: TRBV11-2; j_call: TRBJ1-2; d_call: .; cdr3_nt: TGTGCCAGCAGCTTAGTTGTAGGTACCTATGGCTACACCTTC; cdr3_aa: CASSLVVGTYGYTF
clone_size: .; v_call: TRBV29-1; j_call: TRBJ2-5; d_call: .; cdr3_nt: TGCAGCGTTCGTACGGAGACCCAGTACTTC; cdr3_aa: CSVRTETQYF
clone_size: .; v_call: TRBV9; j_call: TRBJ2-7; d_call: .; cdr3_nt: TGTGCCAGCAGCGTAGGTGAAGGAGCCACGAGCGAGCAGTACTTC; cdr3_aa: CASSVGEGATSEQYF
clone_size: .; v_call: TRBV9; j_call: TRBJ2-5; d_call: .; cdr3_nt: TGTGCCAGCAGCCTTGACCAAGAGACCCAGTACTTC; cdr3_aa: CASSLDQETQYF
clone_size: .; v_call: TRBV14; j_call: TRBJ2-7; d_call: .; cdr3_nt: TGTGCCAGCAGCCAAGTGACAGGATTTCTGTATCAGTCCTACGAGCAGTACTTC; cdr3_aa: CASSQVTGFLYQSYEQYF
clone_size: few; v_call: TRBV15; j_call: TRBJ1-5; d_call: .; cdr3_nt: TGTGCCACCAGCAGAGATTACCTGAGGGGAAGGCCCCAGCATTTT; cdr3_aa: CATSRDYLRGRPQHF
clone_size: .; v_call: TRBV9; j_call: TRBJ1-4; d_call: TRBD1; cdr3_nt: TGTGCCAGCAGCCCGACAGGGTGGCGTGAAAAACTGTTTTTT; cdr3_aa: CASSPTGWREKLFF
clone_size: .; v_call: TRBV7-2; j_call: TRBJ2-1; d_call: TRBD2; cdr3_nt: TGTGCCAGCAGCTCCTTGCGGGGGAGAACCTACAATGAGCAGTTCTTC; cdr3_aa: CASSSLRGRTYNEQFF
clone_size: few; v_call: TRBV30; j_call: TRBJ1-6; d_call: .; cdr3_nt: TGTGCCTGGAGTGTACGAGGGGCATCGTTGTATAATTCACCCCTCCACTTT; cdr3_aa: CAWSVRGASLYNSPLHF
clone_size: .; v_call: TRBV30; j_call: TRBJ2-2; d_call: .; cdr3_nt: TGTGCCTGGAGTGTAGGAGCGTATCTGAACACCGGGGAGCTGTTTTTT; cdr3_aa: CAWSVGAYLNTGELFF
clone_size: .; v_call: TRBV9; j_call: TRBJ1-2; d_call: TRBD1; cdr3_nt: TGTGCCAGCAGCGTAGCAGGGGGCGCGACTGGTGGCTACACCTTC; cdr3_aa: CASSVAGGATGGYTF
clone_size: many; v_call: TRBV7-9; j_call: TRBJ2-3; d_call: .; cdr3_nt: TGTGCCAGCAGCTACTTACAGGTGGACGGGGATACGCAGTATTTT; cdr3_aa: CASSYLQVDGDTQYF
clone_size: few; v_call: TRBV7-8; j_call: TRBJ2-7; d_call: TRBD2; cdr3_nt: TGTGCCAGCAGCCAGACTAGCGGGGGATACTACGAGCAGTACTTC; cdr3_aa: CASSQTSGGYYEQYF
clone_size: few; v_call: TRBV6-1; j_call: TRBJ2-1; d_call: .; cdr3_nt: TGTGCCAGCAGTGAAGCTGCGGGGTCCGGGATCGATGAGCAGTTCTTC; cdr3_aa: CASSEAAGSGIDEQFF
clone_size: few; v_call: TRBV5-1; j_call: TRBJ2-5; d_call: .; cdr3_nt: TGCGCCAGCAGCTTGGCCAGGAGGAAAGAGACCCAGTACTTC; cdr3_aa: CASSLARRKETQYF
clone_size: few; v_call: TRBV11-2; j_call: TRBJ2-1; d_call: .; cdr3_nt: TGTGCCAGCAGCTTAGATCATTCGTACTACAATGAGCAGTTCTTC; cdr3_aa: CASSLDHSYYNEQFF
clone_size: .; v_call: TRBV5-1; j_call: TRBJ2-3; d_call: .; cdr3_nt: TGCGCCAGCAGCTTGACTGGCGGGAACACAGATACGCAGTATTTT; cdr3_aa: CASSLTGGNTDTQYF
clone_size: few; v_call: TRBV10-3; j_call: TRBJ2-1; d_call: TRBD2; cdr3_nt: TGTGCCACAGAGCGGGGGGCCACGGATGAGCAGTTCTTC; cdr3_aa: CATERGATDEQFF
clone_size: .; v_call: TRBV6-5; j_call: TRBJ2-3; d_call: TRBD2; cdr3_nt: TGTGCCAGCAGTTATGCGGGGGGAATCACAGATACGCAGTATTTT; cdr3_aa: CASSYAGGITDTQYF
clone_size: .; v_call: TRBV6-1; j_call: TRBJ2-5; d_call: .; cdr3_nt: TGTGCCAGCAGTGAAGGGGCTAGAGAGAGTCAAGAGACCCAGTACTTC; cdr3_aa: CASSEGARESQETQYF
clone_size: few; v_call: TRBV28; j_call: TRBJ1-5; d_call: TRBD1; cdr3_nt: TGTGCCAGCAGGACCCTCGGGACAGGGGCTAATCAGCCCCAGCATTTT; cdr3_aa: CASRTLGTGANQPQHF
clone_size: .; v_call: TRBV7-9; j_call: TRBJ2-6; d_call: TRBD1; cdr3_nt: TGTGCCAGCAGCTTCACCGGGACAGGGTTTTATTCTGGGGCCAACGTCCTGACTTTC; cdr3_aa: CASSFTGTGFYSGANVLTF
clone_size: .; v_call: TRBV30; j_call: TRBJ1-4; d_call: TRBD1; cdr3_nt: TGTGCCTGGAGTGTAGAGGCAGGGGGAGAAAAACTGTTTTTT; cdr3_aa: CAWSVEAGGEKLFF
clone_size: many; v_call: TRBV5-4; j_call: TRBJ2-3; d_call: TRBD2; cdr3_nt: TGTGCCAGCAGTTTATTAATGGTGCGCGGGGGGGCCGGCACAGATACGCAGTATTTT; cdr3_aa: CASSLLMVRGGAGTDTQYF